Each of the 15 T cell receptor beta chains below was sequenced from the same sample in a study of CD8+CD57+ T cells in acquired aplastic anemia. It was patients with CD8+CD57+ cell expansion by flow cytometry who were chosen for sequencing. The TCR beta profiling, which covered VDJ combination and CDR3 sequence, was carried out using genomic DNA as the template. Using its own MiXCR run on the reads, TCRdb lists one record per CDR3 protein. The sample lists 190,000 or so distinct CDR3 sequences; 48% were seen once. Specimen: sorted CD4+, CD8+, or CD8+CD57+ T cells (not recorded which) from PBMCs. These receptors all stem from a human donor with aplastic anemia.

This chain connects TRBV12-3 or TRBV12-4 to TRBJ2-1; 9 bases are shared with TRBD2. This CDR3 contains 12 residues. The junction had 2 bases not matched to a gene; V was cut back by 3 bases and J by 11 bases. CDR3 DNA: TGTGCCAGCAGTTTGACTAGCGGCAAGCAGTTCTTC. This gives the protein CASSLTSGKQFF.

This clonotype was recorded once. The CDR3 sequence: CASSNVGREVEQFF. In DNA, the CDR3 is TGCGCCAGCAGTAATGTCGGGCGAGAGGTGGAGCAGTTCTTC. The chain couples TRBV10-1 to TRBJ2-1, with D hard to call. The CDR3 has 14 residues. Trimming pared 5 bases from V and 10 bases from J, leaving 18 bases between. In germline, CDR1 is WNHNN, CDR2 SYGVQD (reference sequence).

This chain uses TRBV12-3 or TRBV12-4 with TRBJ1-2; perhaps TRBD1 as D (6 bases). Deletions cut 3 bases from V and 8 bases from J, with 16 bases between. The CDR3 is made up of 14 amino acids. The CDR3 DNA reads TGTGCCAGCAGTTTTCAGGGGCGAGCGGGGGGCTACACCTTC. This translates into CASSFQGRAGGYTF.

V and J are TRBV2 and TRBJ1-5; D remains unclear. V lost 1 base, J lost 6 bases, and 7 bases lay in between. The CDR3 has 13 amino acids. Germline V gene data show CDR1 as SNHLY and CDR2 as FYNNEI. CDR3 DNA sequence: TGTGCCAGCAGTGAAGATCCGTCTCAGCCCCAGCATTTT. This codes for CASSEDPSQPQHF.

This clonotype was seen repeatedly, ten times or more. The chain has TRBV5-5 and TRBJ2-3; D unresolved. The CDR3 covers 12 residues. CDR1 is SGHKS and CDR2 is YYEKEE in the germline V gene (reference sequence). V dropped 0 bases and J dropped 8 bases, with 7 bases sitting between them. The CDR3 nucleotides are TGTGCCAGCAGCTTGGTATCCGGTACGCAGTATTTT. Encoded protein: CASSLVSGTQYF.

The chain is built from TRBV3-1 and TRBJ1-1; D ambiguous. Germline V CDR1 and CDR2: LGHDT, YNNKEL (reference sequence). Trimming left V 2 bases short and J 10 bases short, with 14 bases between. This CDR3 comprises 13 residues. Here the CDR3 reads CASSQQEALGAFF. CDR3 bases: TGTGCCAGCAGCCAACAGGAAGCTCTAGGAGCTTTCTTT.

This clonotype has only a few counts. The genes are TRBV11-1 and TRBJ1-2, with D maybe TRBD1 (5 bases). Trimming cost V 7 bases and J 3 bases, with 18 bases left between them. The CDR3 extends over 15 amino acids. The germline CDR1 and CDR2 sequences are SGHAT and FQDESV (reference sequence). The CDR3 region is CASKARQKDDYGYTF. The CDR3 DNA reads TGTGCCAGCAAGGCTCGACAGAAGGATGACTATGGCTACACCTTC.

Of note for this clonotype: The missing conserved phenylalanine or tryptophan at the end of this CDR3 makes a read error likely. CDR3 protein: CASTSDRGAYTY. CDR3 coding DNA: TGTGCCAGTACCTCCGACAGGGGGGCCTACACCTAC. V is TRBV19 and J is TRBJ1-2, with TRBD1 matching over 9 bases. CDR3 length: 12 amino acids. CDR1 and CDR2 from the germline V gene are LNHDA and SQIVND (reference sequence). The V segment lost 7 bases and the J segment 10 bases; nucleotides outside the gene matches: 7.

This clonotype was picked up many times. This chain joins TRBV6-2 or TRBV6-3 and TRBJ1-1, with a weak D call TRBD1 (5 bases). The germline V gene has CDR1 MNHEY and CDR2 SVGEGT. The CDR3 loop spans 14 amino acids. Trimming took off 2 bases at V and 6 bases at J, with 13 bases between the two ends. The CDR3 DNA sequence: TGTGCCAGCAGTTACACGACAGCTACCTCTGAAGCTTTCTTT. This codes for CASSYTTATSEAFF.

This clonotype showed up just a few times. The genes are TRBV10-3 and TRBJ2-1; D unresolved. The CDR3 covers 11 residues. Germline CDR1 and CDR2: ENHRY and SYGVKD. V gave up 6 bases and J gave up 5 bases, with 5 bases separating them. DNA of the CDR3: TGTGCCATCAGCCCCGACAATGAGCAGTTCTTC. This gives the protein CAISPDNEQFF.

This clonotype occurred many times. The V gene is TRBV5-1, the J gene TRBJ2-3; 7 bases are a match to TRBD1. CDR3 length: 14 amino acids. The J segment lost 1 base and the V segment lost 5 bases, leaving 4 bases of the junction unmatched. CDR1 is SGHRS, CDR2 YFSETQ, per germline. This CDR3 is CASRTGQGTDTQYF. CDR3 nucleotides: TGCGCCAGCAGAACCGGACAGGGCACAGATACGCAGTATTTT.

The table lists this clonotype with many counts. This chain links TRBV11-2 with TRBJ1-6; TRBD1 aligns across 8 bases. This CDR3 spans 15 amino acids. Trimming removed 6 bases from V and 7 bases from J; junction bases left unmatched: 8. The germline CDR1 and CDR2 sequences are SGHAT and FQNNGV. The CDR3 coding sequence is TGTGCCAGCAGGACGGCAGGGGGCAGGAATTCACCCCTCCACTTT. This encodes CASRTAGGRNSPLHF.

V is TRBV7-2 and J is TRBJ2-1, with D possibly matching TRBD2 (5 bases). In germline, CDR1 is SGHTA, CDR2 FQGNSA. Trimming took 0 bases from V and 7 from J, leaving 13 bases between them. The length of the CDR3 is 15 residues. DNA for the CDR3: TGTGCCAGCAGCTTAGCTATGGGGAGTAGGAATGAGCAGTTCTTC. Protein product: CASSLAMGSRNEQFF.

The chain combines TRBV29-1 with TRBJ1-1, with 7 nucleotides matching TRBD1. The CDR3 contains 11 residues. Trimming at V came to 4 bases and at J to 6 bases, leaving 2 bases not matched to a gene. CDR1 and CDR2 (germline): SQVTM, ANQGSEA. CDR3 residues: CSVGQGPEAFF. In nucleotides, the CDR3 is TGCAGCGTTGGACAGGGCCCTGAAGCTTTCTTT.

The sample holds a few counts of this clonotype. This is likely a read error, given that the CDR3 carries no conserved phenylalanine or tryptophan at its end. V gene TRBV10-3 combines with J gene TRBJ1-6; TRBD1 matches 7 bases. Trimming cost V 9 bases and J 7 bases; bases outside gene matches: 9. The germline V gene has CDR1 ENHRY and CDR2 SYGVKD. This CDR3 has 14 amino acids. In nucleotides, the CDR3 is TGTGCCATAGACGACAGGGCAGGGAATTCACCCCTCCACCTT. It codes for CAIDDRAGNSPLHL.